Shown below are 23 T cell receptor beta chains from a single sample sequenced in a study of OX40 agonist ivuxolimab in advanced cancers. Library preparation used the immunoSEQ multiplex PCR assay. TCRdb obtained this table from immuneACCESS and retained in-frame rearrangements with V and J assigned. These tables miss some clones; where compared with another copy, unresolved V genes account for less than half of the shortfall, and the remainder is unexplained. The sample includes 90,000 or so clones, with about 91% observed a single time. The leading ten clones occupy approximately 0.36% of the sample. The sample consisted of CD4+ or CD8+ T cells sorted from blood, taken in a trial of the OX40 agonist ivuxolimab. The receptors were gathered from an adult with an advanced solid tumor such as melanoma, head and neck, liver or kidney cancer.

The chain carries TRBV7-2 and TRBJ1-2; D is undetermined. The CDR3 totals 12 residues. Germline CDR1 SGHTA, CDR2 FQGNSA. V was clipped by 5 bases and J by 4 bases, with 8 bases between them. CDR3 DNA sequence: TGTGCCAGCAGCCGACGGGCCTATGGCTACACCTTC. Translated: CASSRRAYGYTF.

The V gene is TRBV7-9, the J gene TRBJ2-2; no reliable D call. Trimming shortened V by 1 base and J by 6 bases, and 6 bases separated the two germline ends. The length of the CDR3 is 13 residues. Germline CDR1 SEHNR, CDR2 FQNEAQ (reference sequence). This CDR3 is CASSLEGPGELFF. CDR3 DNA: TGTGCCAGCAGCTTAGAAGGGCCCGGGGAGCTGTTTTTT.

The chain links TRBV4-2 to TRBJ2-7; TRBD1 agrees at 10 bases. Germline lookup yields CDR1 LGHNA and CDR2 YNFKEQ. CDR3 length equals 17 residues. The trim removed 4 bases at V and 2 bases at J, leaving 11 bases unmatched. The CDR3 loop is CASSPNGAGTGAYEQYF. For the CDR3, the DNA is TGTGCCAGCAGCCCCAACGGCGCCGGGACAGGGGCCTACGAGCAGTACTTC.

The chain joins TRBV11-2 to TRBJ2-3; D is undetermined. The CDR3 totals 15 residues. CDR1 and CDR2 from the germline V gene are SGHAT and FQNNGV. V dropped 5 bases and J dropped 2 bases, with 14 bases sitting between them. CDR3 amino acids: CASSPLEAHTDTQYF. CDR3 DNA: TGTGCCAGCAGCCCCCTTGAGGCCCACACAGATACGCAGTATTTT.

The chain carries TRBV18 and TRBJ2-2; D might be TRBD2 (5 bases). This CDR3 contains 16 residues. V lost 5 bases and J lost 0, with 13 bases in between. Germline V CDR1 and CDR2: KGHSH, LQKENI. The chain's CDR3 is CASSLAGKPNTGELFF. In DNA, the CDR3 is TGTGCCAGCTCATTAGCCGGGAAACCGAACACCGGGGAGCTGTTTTTT.

The gene calls are TRBV7-9 and TRBJ2-3; TRBD2 matches 8 bases. Germline CDR1 and CDR2: SEHNR and FQNEAQ (reference sequence). The length of the CDR3 is 14 residues. Trimming removed 6 bases from V and 3 bases from J; junction bases left unmatched: 5. The CDR3 reads CASSFSGATDTQYF. CDR3 in DNA: TGTGCCAGCAGTTTTAGCGGGGCGACAGATACGCAGTATTTT.

The sample holds a few counts of this clone. The gene calls are TRBV7-9 and TRBJ2-7; the D gene is possibly TRBD1 (6 bases). V lost 5 bases, J lost 0 bases, and 17 bases lay in between. This CDR3 comprises 16 residues. Germline V gene lookup returns CDR1 SEHNR and CDR2 FQNEAQ (reference sequence). CDR3 in amino acids: CASSLGEDSYSYEQYF. In DNA form, the CDR3 reads TGTGCCAGCAGCCTAGGCGAGGACAGCTACTCCTACGAGCAGTACTTC.

The rearrangement uses TRBV15 and TRBJ1-2, with a weak D call TRBD1 (5 bases). The CDR3 loop spans 17 amino acids. Germline CDR1 reads LNHNV; CDR2 reads YYDKDF (reference sequence). V was trimmed by 0 bases and J by 8 bases, leaving 22 bases between them. Here the CDR3 reads CATSRDRGTGLGLGYTF. The CDR3 nucleotides are TGTGCCACCAGCAGAGATCGGGGGACTGGACTTGGATTGGGCTACACCTTC.

The chain is built from TRBV20-1 and TRBJ1-5, with D maybe TRBD1 (5 bases). The CDR3 is 11 amino acids. The germline gives CDR1 DFQATT, CDR2 SNEGSKA (reference sequence). Between the trimmed V and J ends, which lost 3 bases and 9 bases, there was a span of 9 bases. CDR3 residues: CSASPGGPQHF. The CDR3 nucleotides read TGCAGTGCTAGCCCTGGGGGGCCCCAGCATTTT.

The gene calls are TRBV9 and TRBJ2-3; a possible D gene is TRBD1 (5 bases). Trimming took off 0 bases at V and 4 bases at J, with 6 bases between the two ends. Looked up from germline, CDR1 is SGDLS and CDR2 is YYNGEE. The CDR3 runs to 13 residues. The CDR3 DNA is TGTGCCAGCAGCGTAGAGACAGCAGATACGCAGTATTTT. Protein sequence: CASSVETADTQYF. The whole variable domain, remainder taken from reference TRBV9 and TRBJ2-3, is DSGVTQTPKHLITATGQRVTLRCSPRSGDLSVYWYQQSLDQGLQFLIQYYNGEERAKGNILERFSAQQFPDLHSELNLSSLELGDSALYFCASSVETADTQYFGPGTRLTVL.

In regard to this clone: At one end the junction does not follow the germline gene, possibly because of a read error. The V and J genes are TRBV7-2 and TRBJ1-1; perhaps TRBD1 as D (6 bases). This CDR3 is 14 amino acids long. The germline V gene encodes CDR1 SGHTA and CDR2 FQGNSA. CDR3 region: CASRLGGANTEAFF. CDR3 DNA: TGTGCCAGCAGATTAGGGGGTGCGAACACTGAAGCTTTCTTT.

The chain combines TRBV4-2 with TRBJ2-7, with a weak D call TRBD1 (7 bases). The CDR3 is 16 residues long. CDR1 and CDR2 (germline): LGHNA, YNFKEQ. The V end was cut by 4 bases, the J end by 0 bases, with 16 bases between. CDR3 region: CASSPRGQRSSYEQYF. The CDR3 bases are TGTGCCAGCAGCCCGCGGGGACAGCGGAGCTCCTACGAGCAGTACTTC.

The chain employs TRBV4-3 and TRBJ2-3; TRBD2 aligns across 7 bases. The CDR3 is made up of 13 amino acids. The V gene's germline CDR1 is LGHNA and CDR2 YSLEER. V gave up 4 bases and J gave up 10 bases; unmatched junction bases: 8. The DNA for the CDR3 is TGCGCCAGCAGCCGGACTAGTTCTGCATCGCAGTATTTT. The encoded protein is CASSRTSSASQYF.

The chain links TRBV7-3 to TRBJ2-1; 10 bases agree with TRBD1. Trimming cost V 5 bases and J 2 bases; bases outside gene matches: 3. Germline V gives CDR1 SGHTA, CDR2 FQGTGA. This CDR3 has 15 amino acids. CDR3 in amino acids: CASSPGQGTYNEQFF. The DNA for the CDR3 is TGTGCCAGCAGCCCGGGACAGGGGACCTACAATGAGCAGTTCTTC.

The chain links TRBV7-2 to TRBJ1-2; D not resolved. The germline V and J ends were trimmed by 3 bases and 2 bases, with 13 bases remaining between them. This CDR3 has 15 residues. CDR1 and CDR2 (germline): SGHTA, FQGNSA. Here the CDR3 DNA reads TGTGCCAGCAGCTTTGAGGCGACTGGAAACTATGGCTACACCTTC. It specifies CASSFEATGNYGYTF. Based on the CDR3 plus reference TRBV7-2 and TRBJ1-2, the full variable domain is GAGVSQSPSNKVTEKGKDVELRCDPISGHTALYWYRQSLGQGLEFLIYFQGNSAPDKSGLPSDRFSAERTGGSVSTLTIQRTQQEDSAVYLCASSFEATGNYGYTFGSGTRLTVV.

The chain combines TRBV23-1 with TRBJ2-7; 9 bases fit TRBD1. TRBV23-1 is given ORF status, its function remaining uncertain. J was trimmed by 0 bases and V by 6 bases; bases with no gene match: 6. This CDR3 has 15 residues. CDR3 in DNA: TGCGCCAGCAGCCCGGGACAGGGTTTCTCCTACGAGCAGTACTTC. Translation: CASSPGQGFSYEQYF.

The chain carries TRBV5-5 and TRBJ1-5; 12 bases map to TRBD1. The CDR3 has 19 residues. Germline V lookup: CDR1 SGHKS, CDR2 YYEKEE (reference sequence). V was pared by 4 bases and J by 3 bases, with 14 bases of the junction left unmatched. CDR3 DNA: TGTGCCAGCAGCCCGGGACAGGGGGCCATCACGGACTCCAATCAGCCCCAGCATTTT. Encoded protein: CASSPGQGAITDSNQPQHF.

The chain recombines TRBV28 with TRBJ2-7; no clear D gene. This CDR3 comprises 12 residues. Trimming took 3 bases from V and 5 from J, leaving 8 bases between them. Germline loops: CDR1 MDHEN, CDR2 SYDVKM. The CDR3 spells CASSFALHEQYF. The CDR3 DNA reads TGTGCCAGCAGTTTCGCGCTCCACGAGCAGTACTTC.

The chain has TRBV4-3 and TRBJ1-2; 7 bases align to TRBD1. The V and J ends lost 0 bases and 7 bases, in that order; junction bases with no gene match: 17. This CDR3 spans 18 amino acids. The germline V gene encodes CDR1 LGHNA and CDR2 YSLEER. CDR3 residues: CASSQDTGQPNPAGGYTF. In DNA form, the CDR3 reads TGCGCCAGCAGCCAAGATACGGGACAGCCAAATCCTGCTGGTGGCTACACCTTC.

The rearrangement links TRBV4-1 to TRBJ1-5; maybe TRBD1 (5 bases). V was shortened by 0 bases and J by 2 bases, with 11 bases between the two germline ends. The CDR3 runs to 16 residues. Germline CDR1 is MGHRA and CDR2 is YSYEKL. CDR3 DNA sequence: TGCGCCAGCAGCCAAGATGGGGGATTAGGCAATCAGCCCCAGCATTTT. This codes for CASSQDGGLGNQPQHF.

The chain combines TRBV19 with TRBJ1-5; D is ambiguous. V was trimmed by 6 bases and J by 7 bases, leaving 10 bases between them. This CDR3 has 12 amino acids. Germline loops: CDR1 LNHDA, CDR2 SQIVND (reference sequence). The CDR3 spells CASRGLKQPQHF. The DNA of the CDR3 is TGTGCCAGTAGGGGATTGAAGCAGCCCCAGCATTTT.

The rearrangement uses TRBV19 and TRBJ1-2, with a possible D match to TRBD1 (5 bases). The germline V gene encodes CDR1 LNHDA and CDR2 SQIVND (reference sequence). CDR3 length: 13 amino acids. Trimming pared 9 bases from V and 3 bases from J, leaving 14 bases between. The CDR3 DNA reads TGTGCCAGCCGAAGGGGTGAGGACTATGGCTACACCTTC. It is translated as CASRRGEDYGYTF.

The chain has TRBV7-2 and TRBJ1-2, with TRBD1 matching 8 bases. This CDR3 contains 14 residues. Germline values: CDR1 SGHTA, CDR2 FQGNSA. V dropped 5 bases and J dropped 3; count of bases not matched to a gene: 5. CDR3 nucleotide sequence: TGTGCCAGCAGCCCGGACAGGGCTGACTATGGCTACACCTTC. This sequence encodes CASSPDRADYGYTF.